These 20 T cell receptor beta chains were sequenced from one sample in a study of persistence of HIV-infected CD4 T cells. Their target antigens are unknown. This was the immunoSEQ version 4 assay in survey mode. Sequenced by immunoSEQ multiplex PCR; TCRdb stores in-frame clones only, minus some. The profile shows about 33,000 clones, about four fifths of them singletons. Stimulation used approximately 9.5 ug/mL lysate from CMV-infected fibroblasts. CD40L-negative CD69-negative CD45RO-high memory CD4+ T cells were sorted as populations depleted of antigen-responding cells. The sequenced sample was CD4+ T cells sorted from PBMCs after roughly 18-hour stimulation, obtained from a patient who received antiretroviral therapy. The receptors come from an adult woman with HIV who was CMV-seropositive.

The rearrangement links TRBV7-8 to TRBJ1-5, with D unresolved. This CDR3 contains 16 residues. The V end was cut by 8 bases, the J end by 0 bases, with 17 bases between. The germline V gene encodes CDR1 SGHVS and CDR2 FQNEAQ. The CDR3, as DNA: TGTGCCAGCTCAGACCGGGCGGCCTATAGCAATCAGCCCCAGCATTTT. This translates into CASSDRAAYSNQPQHF. The variable domain in full, completed from reference TRBV7-8 and TRBJ1-5, reads GAGVSQSPRYKVAKRGQDVALRCDPISGHVSLFWYQQALGQGPEFLTYFQNEAQLDKSGLPSDRFFAERPEGSVSTLKIQRTQQEDSAVYLCASSDRAAYSNQPQHFGDGTRLSIL.

The chain combines TRBV27 with TRBJ2-2, with D hard to call. The V gene lost 0 bases and the J gene lost 3 bases, with 8 bases spanning the gap. Germline CDR1 reads MNHEY; CDR2 reads SMNVEV (reference sequence). CDR3 length equals 15 residues. The CDR3 sequence is CASSLSIRDTGELFF. DNA for the CDR3: TGTGCCAGCAGTTTATCAATACGGGACACCGGGGAGCTGTTTTTT.

V usage is TRBV4-3 and J usage is TRBJ2-5, with D unresolved. The CDR3 is made up of 15 amino acids. The germline gives CDR1 LGHNA, CDR2 YSLEER. The ends were cut back, 0 bases at V and 1 base at J, with 9 bases in the middle. The CDR3 region is CASSQEGTSQETQYF. The DNA of the CDR3 is TGCGCCAGCAGCCAAGAGGGAACCTCCCAAGAGACCCAGTACTTC.

CDR3: CASSLGGQGTGEQYF. The DNA for the CDR3 is TGTGCCAGCAGCTTAGGGGGACAGGGGACGGGTGAGCAGTACTTC. V usage is TRBV11-3 and J usage is TRBJ2-7; 10 positions match TRBD1. Germline V gives CDR1 SGHNT, CDR2 YENEEA. The V gene end was trimmed by 1 base and the J gene end by 7 bases; junction bases not matched to a gene: 7. This CDR3 is built from 15 residues. Combining the CDR3 with reference TRBV11-3 and TRBJ2-7 gives the whole variable domain EAGVVQSPRYKIIEKKQPVAFWCNPISGHNTLYWYLQNLGQGPELLIRYENEEAVDDSQLPKDRFSAERLKGVDSTLKIQPAELGDSAVYLCASSLGGQGTGEQYFGPGTRLTVT.

This clone was seen a handful of times. This chain uses TRBV5-6 with TRBJ1-2; D is perhaps TRBD1 (5 bases). The germline gives CDR1 SGHDT, CDR2 YYEEEE. The CDR3 has 15 amino acids. Deletions cut 4 bases from V and 4 bases from J, with 17 bases between. The CDR3 coding sequence is TGTGCCAGCAGCCCCCTGGATGGGGCCGGCTATGGCTACACCTTC. This translates into CASSPLDGAGYGYTF.

The chain employs TRBV28 and TRBJ2-7, with TRBD1 matching over 8 bases. Germline V lookup: CDR1 MDHEN, CDR2 SYDVKM. V lost 7 bases, J lost 7 bases, and 3 bases stayed unmatched. There are 11 residues in the CDR3. The CDR3 protein is CASTGGWEQYF. CDR3 sequence (DNA): TGTGCCAGCACAGGGGGCTGGGAGCAGTACTTC.

This clone was seen a handful of times. The chain employs TRBV4-1 and TRBJ2-7; D is undetermined. Germline assignment: CDR1 MGHRA and CDR2 YSYEKL. Trimming removed 0 bases at V and 2 bases at J, with 14 bases between. There are 16 residues in the CDR3. The CDR3 DNA sequence: TGCGCCAGCAGCCAAGATAGTACCCTTGTAACCTACGAGCAGTACTTC. Translation gives CASSQDSTLVTYEQYF.

This rearrangement joins TRBV27 to TRBJ1-1; D perhaps matches TRBD1 (5 bases). CDR1 is MNHEY and CDR2 is SMNVEV in the germline V gene (reference sequence). The germline V and J ends were trimmed by 5 bases and 2 bases, with 15 bases remaining between them. CDR3 length: 15 amino acids. The DNA for the CDR3 is TGTGCCAGCAGTCCGTCGTTCAGGGAAAACACTGAAGCTTTCTTT. Translated: CASSPSFRENTEAFF.

The rearrangement links TRBV13 to TRBJ2-6; either TRBD1 or TRBD2 may fit D (6 bases each). The V gene lost 5 bases and the J gene lost 0 bases, with 17 bases spanning the gap. From germline, CDR1 is PRHDT and CDR2 FYEKMQ (reference sequence). This CDR3 is 18 amino acids long. CDR3 in DNA: TGTGCCAGCAGCCCGGGACGGGGGCTAAGCTCTGGGGCCAACGTCCTGACTTTC. It is translated as CASSPGRGLSSGANVLTF.

The rearrangement joins TRBV18 to TRBJ1-1; 12 positions match TRBD1. V lost 5 bases to trimming and J lost 1 base; unmatched junction nucleotides: 5. CDR3 length: 16 amino acids. Germline V gene data show CDR1 as KGHSH and CDR2 as LQKENI. The CDR3: CASSAGTGGPNTEAFF. The CDR3 nucleotides read TGTGCCAGCTCAGCCGGGACAGGGGGCCCGAACACTGAAGCTTTCTTT.

This chain uses TRBV6-1 with TRBJ1-6; D unresolved. Trimming stripped 1 base from V and 10 bases from J, with 17 bases between. The CDR3 loop spans 16 amino acids. Germline V gives CDR1 MNHNS, CDR2 SASEGT. The CDR3 DNA follows: TGTGCCAGCAGTGAAGTTGGGCTGGGCTTGGGATCACCCCTCCACTTT. Protein product: CASSEVGLGLGSPLHF.

This clone showed up just once. Distinct nucleotide sequences in the sample also encode this CDR3. This chain joins TRBV18 and TRBJ1-2; no clear D. V lost 2 bases to trimming and J lost 3 bases, with 7 bases between them. Per germline, CDR1 KGHSH and CDR2 LQKENI. The CDR3 runs 13 residues. The CDR3 is CASSPSRDYGYTF. CDR3 coding DNA: TGTGCCAGCTCACCATCCCGGGACTATGGCTACACCTTC.

The chain uses TRBV20-1 and TRBJ2-5, with 9 bases aligning to TRBD2. Germline V lookup: CDR1 DFQATT, CDR2 SNEGSKA (reference sequence). CDR3 length equals 15 residues. The V and J ends lost 3 bases and 5 bases, in that order; junction bases with no gene match: 10. The CDR3 spells CSASRVSGRLETQYF. The CDR3 nucleotides are TGCAGTGCTAGTAGGGTTAGCGGGAGATTGGAGACCCAGTACTTC.

This clone was recorded once. The gene calls are TRBV19 and TRBJ2-1; no firm D call. Germline loops: CDR1 LNHDA, CDR2 SQIVND (reference sequence). The V gene lost 5 bases and the J gene lost 1 base, with 18 bases spanning the gap. The CDR3 is made up of 17 amino acids. The CDR3: CASSFPLRGASYNEQFF. The DNA of the CDR3 is TGTGCCAGTAGTTTCCCCCTAAGAGGCGCTTCCTACAATGAGCAGTTCTTC.

This clone is labeled medium-sized (0.01 to 0.1%). V and J are TRBV9 and TRBJ2-1, with TRBD2 as a possible D gene (6 bases). The CDR3 totals 17 residues. In germline, CDR1 is SGDLS, CDR2 YYNGEE. V lost 0 bases and J lost 0, with 13 bases in between. The CDR3 DNA follows: TGTGCCAGCAGCGTAGACGGCGGGGCCCCCTCCTACAATGAGCAGTTCTTC. It is translated as CASSVDGGAPSYNEQFF.

This clone has only one observation. This sequence joins TRBV9 and TRBJ2-3; 9 positions agree with TRBD1. Germline V gene lookup returns CDR1 SGDLS and CDR2 YYNGEE. V was clipped by 5 bases and J by 5 bases; unmatched bases: 9. The CDR3 is made up of 15 amino acids. The CDR3 here is CASSGTGNFVDTQYF. For the CDR3, the DNA is TGTGCCAGCAGTGGGACAGGGAATTTTGTAGATACGCAGTATTTT. The full variable domain, completed using reference TRBV9 and TRBJ2-3, is DSGVTQTPKHLITATGQRVTLRCSPRSGDLSVYWYQQSLDQGLQFLIQYYNGEERAKGNILERFSAQQFPDLHSELNLSSLELGDSALYFCASSGTGNFVDTQYFGPGTRLTVL.

A single count supports this clone. This CDR3 reads CASSFGGNYGYTF. The CDR3 DNA sequence: TGTGCCAGCAGCTTCGGAGGGAACTATGGCTACACCTTC. The chain couples TRBV5-4 to TRBJ1-2; no definite D call. V dropped 2 bases and J dropped 2 bases, with 7 bases sitting between them. Germline V gives CDR1 SGHNT, CDR2 YYREEE (reference sequence). The CDR3 consists of 13 residues.

The genes are TRBV3-1 (or the pseudogene TRBV3-2) and TRBJ2-2; D is undetermined. This CDR3 spans 12 amino acids. Trimming took off 1 base at V and 5 bases at J, with 2 bases between the two ends. In germline, CDR1 is LGHDT, CDR2 YNNKEL (reference sequence). CDR3: CASSQGTGELFF. The DNA of the CDR3 is TGTGCCAGCAGCCAAGGGACCGGGGAGCTGTTTTTT.

V usage is TRBV29-1 and J usage is TRBJ1-2; 7 nucleotides line up with TRBD1. V was pared by 4 bases and J by 4 bases, with 6 bases of the junction left unmatched. Germline V gene data show CDR1 as SQVTM and CDR2 as ANQGSEA. CDR3 length equals 13 residues. CDR3 in DNA: TGCAGCGTTGGTCGCCGGGACAGCTATGGCTACACCTTC. Translated, it gives CSVGRRDSYGYTF.

V is TRBV24-1 and J is TRBJ2-3; TRBD2 aligns across 8 bases. J gave up 2 bases and V 7 bases, and 13 bases lay outside the gene matches. This CDR3 is 17 amino acids long. CDR1 and CDR2 from the germline V gene are KGHDR and SFDVKD. The CDR3 nucleotides read TGTGCCACCAGCTCCGGTTTGGGCGGGGGGTACACAGATACGCAGTATTTT. Amino acid sequence: CATSSGLGGGYTDTQYF.